The clone carrying this TCR beta chain was seen a few times. These data originate in a study of CD8+ T cells in alopecia areata. Study-wide background: Treated patients took oral tofacitinib at 5 to 10 mg twice daily.

The CDR3 contains 14 residues. The ends were cut back, 0 bases at V and 7 bases at J, with 11 bases in the middle. The germline V gene has CDR1 SGDLS and CDR2 YYNGEE. Treatment noted: oral pan-JAK inhibitor, 5-10 mg twice daily. cDNA prepared by RNA extraction and subsequent reverse transcription served as the template for sequencing. Sequenced by immunoSEQ multiplex PCR; TCRdb stores in-frame clones only, minus some. The sample has about 130,000 clones, roughly 50% seen once; the top ten hold less than 20%. The V call is TRBV9, the J call TRBJ2-4; D uncertain. This TCR derives from a human donor with alopecia areata. Sequenced here: CD8+ T cells sorted from blood, sampled at week 4, from a patient treated with tofacitinib. CDR3 DNA sequence: TGTGCCAGCAGCGTAGCCGGTGGACGGAACATTCAGTACTTC. Amino acids: CASSVAGGRNIQYF. Together with reference TRBV9 and TRBJ2-4, the CDR3 gives the full variable domain: DSGVTQTPKHLITATGQRVTLRCSPRSGDLSVYWYQQSLDQGLQFLIQYYNGEERAKGNILERFSAQQFPDLHSELNLSSLELGDSALYFCASSVAGGRNIQYFGAGTRLSVL.